One T cell receptor beta chain is described in this entry. What it recognizes is unknown. At least 6 million PBMCs were isolated per sample. A J-beta primer mix and a sample-barcoded 5' primer were used in a second PCR of about 6 to 12 cycles. Tags on each cDNA molecule came from a template-switch adaptor with 12 random nucleotides. Every sample returned 2.5 million or more CDR3-containing paired-end reads. Using its own MiXCR run on the 5' RACE reads, TCRdb lists one record per CDR3 protein. The top ten clones hold 11% of a sample with roughly 1.6 million distinct CDR3 sequences, about 35% of them seen once. The entry originates in a study of blood T cells in healthy people across ages. Findings and caveats of the study: Long-lived donors had more naive CD4+ cells and higher diversity than aged donors.

The CDR3 has 14 amino acids. The V and J ends lost 6 bases and 8 bases respectively, with 17 bases between them. Germline CDR1 reads DFQATT; CDR2 reads SNEGSKA (reference sequence). This clonotype was sampled from a woman between 25 and 40 years old in good health. The rearrangement links TRBV20-1 to TRBJ1-6, with D possibly being TRBD1 (6 bases). The sample taken for sequencing was blood. The CDR3: CSAPARGAYSPLHF. The CDR3 bases are TGCAGTGCCCCGGCGAGGGGGGCATATTCACCCCTCCACTTT.